These 24 T cell receptor beta chains came from one sample sequenced in a study of PD-L1 blockade in urothelial cancer (TCRdb year 2017). The intended sense of this specimen's time point label: pretreatment tumor sample. The protocol used for the library was the immunoSEQ multiplex PCR assay. In TCRdb, the immuneACCESS table is reduced to in-frame sequences with V and J assigned. These tables do not hold every clone; where another copy was compared, an unresolved V gene accounts for under half, and the others remain unexplained. The sample table contains approximately 35,000 clones; only one count was recorded for approximately 40% of them. Approximately 9% of the sample comes from the top ten. The source material was tumor tissue, sampled before atezolizumab (anti-PD-L1) treatment. The receptors were gathered from a man between 60 and 75 years old with urothelial cancer.

This clone occurred a few times. The rearrangement joins TRBV28 to TRBJ1-2; TRBD1 might be the D (6 bases). Germline loops: CDR1 MDHEN, CDR2 SYDVKM. CDR3 length: 14 residues. V dropped 6 bases and J dropped 4 bases, with 15 bases sitting between them. In DNA, the CDR3 is TGTGCCAGCAGCCGTTCGACAGGAACCTATGGCTACACCTTC. Translated: CASSRSTGTYGYTF.

This clone has only a few counts. The chain carries TRBV6-8 and TRBJ2-6; possible D gene TRBD1, 5 bases. The CDR3 extends over 15 amino acids. Germline V gene lookup returns CDR1 MNHGY and CDR2 SAAAGT. V gave up 9 bases and J gave up 4 bases, with 16 bases separating them. CDR3 region: CASRRQRSGANVLTF. The DNA of the CDR3 is TGTGCCAGTCGACGACAGAGATCCGGGGCCAACGTCCTGACTTTC.

This clone was seen only a few times. This sequence joins TRBV9 and TRBJ1-5; no clear D gene. V was clipped by 0 bases and J by 6 bases, with 7 bases between them. Looked up from germline, CDR1 is SGDLS and CDR2 is YYNGEE. This CDR3 contains 13 residues. The CDR3 loop is CASSVAPGQPQHF. The CDR3 DNA follows: TGTGCCAGCAGCGTAGCCCCGGGTCAGCCCCAGCATTTT.

This clone showed up many times. The V and J genes are TRBV6-8 and TRBJ2-3; tentative D call: TRBD1 (5 bases). V shed 0 bases and J shed 4 bases, with 11 bases lying between them. This CDR3 is 15 amino acids long. CDR1 is MNHGY and CDR2 is SAAAGT in the germline V gene. CDR3 nucleotide sequence: TGTGCCAGCAGTTACTCGAAGGGGCGAGCAGATACGCAGTATTTT. This sequence encodes CASSYSKGRADTQYF.

The gene calls are TRBV16 and TRBJ1-5; unclear D gene. V was clipped by 0 bases and J by 7 bases, with 10 bases between them. This CDR3 contains 14 residues. CDR1 KGHSY and CDR2 FQNENV come from the germline V gene. As DNA, the CDR3 is TGTGCCAGCAGCCAATCGAAGAGCAGACAGCCCCAGCATTTT. This codes for CASSQSKSRQPQHF.

The chain employs TRBV5-1 and TRBJ2-1; no firm D call. Trimming left V 0 bases short and J 5 bases short, with 12 bases between. The V gene's germline CDR1 is SGHRS and CDR2 YFSETQ. The CDR3 has 15 residues. The CDR3 region has the DNA TGCGCCAGCAGCTTGGAGCTAGTTGGGCACAATGAGCAGTTCTTC. Translated, it gives CASSLELVGHNEQFF.

The CDR3 spells CAIQTQGRFYTF. The CDR3 DNA sequence: TGCGCCATCCAAACACAGGGGCGGTTCTACACCTTC. The rearrangement uses TRBV10-2 and TRBJ1-2; 7 bases align to TRBD1. This CDR3 is built from 12 residues. In germline, CDR1 is WSHSY, CDR2 SAAADI. Trimming took 10 bases from V and 10 from J; bases not matched to a gene: 12.

The CDR3 is CASSIAGQPYGYTF. As DNA, the CDR3 is TGTGCCAGTAGTATAGCGGGACAGCCCTATGGCTACACCTTC. This chain uses TRBV19 with TRBJ1-2, with 7 bases identical to TRBD1. This CDR3 has 14 residues. The germline V gene encodes CDR1 LNHDA and CDR2 SQIVND (reference sequence). The ends lost 1 base at V and 4 bases at J; junction bases unmatched: 3.

This CDR3 reads CASGAENTEAFF. In DNA form, the CDR3 reads TGTGCTAGTGGCGCAGAGAACACTGAAGCTTTCTTT. The gene calls are TRBV12-5 and TRBJ1-1; D gene unclear. Germline assignment: CDR1 LGHNT and CDR2 FRNRAP. This CDR3 contains 12 residues. V lost 6 bases to trimming and J lost 1 base, with 6 bases between them. Supplemented by reference TRBV12-5 and TRBJ1-1, the full variable domain reads DARVTQTPRHKVTEMGQEVTMRCQPILGHNTVFWYRQTMMQGLELLAYFRNRAPLDDSGMPKDRFSAEMPDATLATLKIQPSEPRDSAVYFCASGAENTEAFFGQGTRLTVV.

The rearrangement links TRBV19 to TRBJ2-4; D not resolved. Germline V gene sequence: CDR1 LNHDA, CDR2 SQIVND (reference sequence). The CDR3 loop spans 16 amino acids. V dropped 4 bases and J dropped 0 bases, with 13 bases sitting between them. CDR3 amino acids: CASSTPPDTAKNIQYF. The CDR3 DNA sequence: TGTGCCAGTAGTACTCCGCCAGATACAGCCAAAAACATTCAGTACTTC.

This clone was seen ten or more times. This chain connects TRBV2 to TRBJ2-7, with 15 bases matching TRBD2. The CDR3 totals 13 residues. The junction had 2 bases not matched to a gene; V was cut back by 7 bases and J by 7 bases. The V gene's germline CDR1 is SNHLY and CDR2 FYNNEI. The CDR3 coding sequence is TGTGCCAGCAAAGGGACTAGCGGGGGGGAGCAGTACTTC. Amino acids: CASKGTSGGEQYF.

Regarding this clone: Germline and junction disagree at one end, which may indicate a read error. This chain joins TRBV25-1 and TRBJ2-5, with D possibly TRBD2 on 5 matching bases. This CDR3 spans 14 amino acids. Germline CDR1 and CDR2: MGHDK and SYGVNS. This chain's CDR3 is CASSDGGGSETQYF. CDR3 nucleotides: TGTGCCAGCAGCGACGGTGGCGGGTCGGAGACTCAGTACTTC.

In its sample, this clone was seen a few times. No DNA is shown, since the ends of the CDR3 on it are uncertain; the CDR3 is the one TCRdb lists. The gene calls are TRBV12-2 and TRBJ2-7; the listed D gene, TRBD1, was not tested against the DNA. TRBV12-2 is marked as a pseudogene. The CDR3 spans 16 residues, counting both ends. The chain's CDR3 is CASRLVGAGALSEQYF.

In DNA, the CDR3 is TGCAGCGCTCAACCAGCGACAAACTTGTTGGAGTTCTTC. Translating it yields CSAQPATNLLEFF. The chain uses TRBV29-1 and TRBJ2-1; the D is unclear. The V and J ends lost 7 bases and 14 bases respectively, with 24 bases between them. This CDR3 region has 13 residues. The germline V gene has CDR1 SQVTM and CDR2 ANQGSEA.

The gene calls are TRBV5-1 and TRBJ2-5, with TRBD1 matching 8 bases. CDR3 length equals 14 residues. Unmatched junction bases numbered 3, after V lost 0 bases and J lost 5 bases. From germline, CDR1 is SGHRS and CDR2 YFSETQ. DNA of the CDR3: TGCGCCAGCAGCTTGGGTAGGACAGGGGAGACCCAGTACTTC. As protein: CASSLGRTGETQYF.

The chain is built from TRBV5-1 and TRBJ1-1; D gene unclear. The length of the CDR3 is 14 residues. Germline V gene sequence: CDR1 SGHRS, CDR2 YFSETQ. The V and J ends lost 2 bases and 1 base respectively, with 9 bases between them. CDR3 DNA: TGCGCCAGCAGCTTACGATCGGCGAACACTGAAGCTTTCTTT. Its translation is CASSLRSANTEAFF.

The chain combines TRBV28 with TRBJ2-5, with a weak D call TRBD2 (6 bases). The germline V gene encodes CDR1 MDHEN and CDR2 SYDVKM. Between the trimmed V and J ends, which lost 3 bases and 5 bases, there was a span of 19 bases. The CDR3 loop spans 16 amino acids. CDR3 sequence reads: CASSFLRGINMETQYF. CDR3 DNA: TGTGCCAGCAGTTTTTTGCGCGGGATTAATATGGAGACCCAGTACTTC. The full variable domain, in which reference TRBV28 and TRBJ2-5 provide the parts outside the CDR3, is DVKVTQSSRYLVKRTGEKVFLECVQDMDHENMFWYRQDPGLGLRLIYFSYDVKMKEKGDIPEGYSVSREKKERFSLILESASTNQTSMYLCASSFLRGINMETQYFGPGTRLLVL.

This chain links TRBV14 with TRBJ2-4, with D tentatively TRBD1 (6 bases). V was trimmed by 0 bases and J by 1 base, leaving 16 bases between them. CDR1 and CDR2 from the germline V gene are SGHDN and FVKESK. CDR3 length: 18 amino acids. In DNA, the CDR3 is TGTGCCAGCAGCCAAGATCCCCCCACAGGGTTGGCCAAAAACATTCAGTACTTC. Its translation is CASSQDPPTGLAKNIQYF. The variable domain in full, with the rest retrieved from reference TRBV14 and TRBJ2-4, is EAGVTQFPSHSVIEKGQTVTLRCDPISGHDNLYWYRRVMGKEIKFLLHFVKESKQDESGMPNNRFLAERTGGTYSTLKVQPAELEDSGVYFCASSQDPPTGLAKNIQYFGAGTRLSVL.

This clone was observed a few times. The rearrangement joins TRBV6-8 to TRBJ1-5; D is undetermined. Germline CDR1 reads MNHGY; CDR2 reads SAAAGT. The CDR3 covers 12 residues. V lost 4 bases and J 4 bases, leaving 5 bases between the germline ends. The CDR3 sequence: CASSSVNQPQHF. The CDR3 nucleotides read TGTGCCAGCAGTTCAGTAAATCAGCCCCAGCATTTT.

The genes are TRBV11-3 and TRBJ2-3, with TRBD2 as a possible D gene (6 bases). The V gene's germline CDR1 is SGHNT and CDR2 YENEEA. CDR3 length: 15 amino acids. The V end was cut by 3 bases, the J end by 8 bases, with 18 bases between. CDR3 nucleotide sequence: TGTGCCAGCAGCTTCATTGCGGGGCCGCGGGGTACGCAGTATTTT. This sequence encodes CASSFIAGPRGTQYF.

CDR3 in amino acids: CASSRDRPTNTGELFF. The CDR3 region has the DNA TGTGCCAGCAGCCGTGACAGGCCTACGAACACCGGGGAGCTGTTTTTT. This rearrangement joins TRBV28 to TRBJ2-2, with D perhaps TRBD1 (6 bases). The germline V gene encodes CDR1 MDHEN and CDR2 SYDVKM. The CDR3 consists of 16 residues. The germline V and J ends were trimmed by 6 bases and 0 bases, with 14 bases remaining between them.

The V call is TRBV19, the J call TRBJ2-6, with D uncertain. Trimming took off 5 bases at V and 4 bases at J, with 12 bases between the two ends. The germline gives CDR1 LNHDA, CDR2 SQIVND (reference sequence). The CDR3 consists of 15 residues. CDR3 residues: CASSPVGSGANVLTF. CDR3 in DNA: TGTGCCAGTAGTCCCGTTGGGTCCGGGGCCAACGTCCTGACTTTC.

This chain joins TRBV6-8 and TRBJ1-1; 12 bases line up with TRBD1. The CDR3 is 15 amino acids. Germline V CDR1 and CDR2: MNHGY, SAAAGT. The V and J ends lost 4 bases and 6 bases, in that order; junction bases with no gene match: 6. For the CDR3, the DNA is TGTGCCAGCAGTTCTGCGGGACAGGGGGCTTCTGAAGCTTTCTTT. This codes for CASSSAGQGASEAFF.

The chain has TRBV10-2 and TRBJ1-5; D gene ambiguous. Germline-derived CDR1 and CDR2 are WSHSY and SAAADI. CDR3 length: 13 residues. V was cut by 2 bases and J by 7 bases, with 9 bases left in between. The DNA of the CDR3 is TGCGCCAGCAGTGAGGGCAGCCGCCAGCCCCAGCATTTT. It codes for CASSEGSRQPQHF.